A selection of T cell receptor beta chains follows, all from one sample in a study of regulatory T cells in long-lasting Graves disease. Via MiXCR, TCRdb re-called the multiplex PCR reads, giving one row per CDR3 protein. In the table there are roughly 610,000 distinct CDR3 sequences, around 17% of which are singletons. This sample was shared with a second study, whose subject was T cells in Graves' hyperthyroidism and ophthalmopathy.

The specimen comprised peripheral blood mononuclear cells (PBMCs), sampled at new diagnosis, from a patient treated with antithyroid drugs. The receptors originated from a woman aged 25 to 45 with Graves disease. CDR3s include the opening cysteine and the closing phenylalanine or tryptophan. D genes are given only for firm matches. For some rows the clone size is stated as once, few or many, or as a class when expanded; others skip it.

few TRBJ2-5 TRBV29-1 . CSVGGAGKETQYF TGCAGCGTGGGGGGGGCAGGGAAAGAGACCCAGTACTTC
. TRBJ1-5 TRBV6-1 TRBD1 CASKGAGHSNQPQHF TGTGCCAGCAAGGGGGCAGGCCATAGCAATCAGCCCCAGCATTTT
. TRBJ1-2 TRBV6-1 . CASSGGEYFDYTF TGTGCCAGCAGTGGGGGGGAGTATTTTGACTACACCTTC
. TRBJ2-7 TRBV11-2 TRBD1 CASSLRTGGSSSYEQYF TGTGCCAGCAGCCTACGGACAGGGGGCTCAAGCTCCTACGAGCAGTACTTC
many TRBJ1-2 TRBV15 . CATSTDDRSYYGYTF TGTGCCACCAGTACCGACGACAGGTCGTACTATGGCTACACCTTC
. TRBJ2-7 TRBV30 TRBD1 CAWSVQGTGYSVQYF TGTGCCTGGAGTGTACAAGGGACAGGGTATAGTGTGCAGTACTTC
. TRBJ2-5 TRBV20-1 . CSARDPMVETQYF TGCAGCGCTAGAGATCCTATGGTCGAGACCCAGTACTTC
many TRBJ1-1 TRBV5-1 . CASSLDPGDSNTEAFF TGCGCCAGCAGCTTGGACCCAGGAGACTCGAACACTGAAGCTTTCTTT
. TRBJ1-2 TRBV12-5 TRBD1 CASGPSDGTAYGYTF TGTGCTAGTGGTCCTTCTGACGGGACAGCTTATGGCTACACCTTC
. TRBJ2-1 TRBV19 TRBD2 CASSIGLAGVNNEQFF TGTGCCAGTAGTATCGGCCTAGCGGGAGTAAACAATGAGCAGTTCTTC
many TRBJ1-5 TRBV9 . CASSVGGSNQPQHF TGTGCCAGCAGCGTAGGGGGAAGCAATCAGCCCCAGCATTTT
few TRBJ1-4 TRBV20-1 TRBD1 CSAAQGMSEKLFF TGCAGTGCGGCACAGGGGATGAGTGAAAAACTGTTTTTT
many TRBJ1-2 TRBV12-3/TRBV12-4 . CASSFYVSFTF TGTGCCAGCAGTTTTTATGTCTCGTTTACCTTC
many TRBJ2-7 TRBV2 TRBD2 CASSRLAAYEQYF TGTGCCAGCAGCCGACTAGCGGCCTACGAGCAGTACTTC
. TRBJ2-6 TRBV19 . CASIGPGSGANVLTF TGTGCCAGTATAGGGCCAGGATCTGGGGCCAACGTCCTGACTTTC
. TRBJ2-1 TRBV10-3 . CAISESRVYNEQFF TGTGCCATCAGTGAGTCGAGAGTTTACAATGAGCAGTTCTTC
many TRBJ2-7 TRBV7-2 TRBD2 CASSPMGLAGSRNEQYF TGTGCCAGCAGCCCCATGGGACTAGCGGGAAGTAGGAACGAGCAGTACTTC
many TRBJ2-7 TRBV11-2 TRBD2 CASSRIAGIEQYF TGTGCCAGCAGCCGGATAGCGGGAATCGAGCAGTACTTC
. TRBJ2-2 TRBV24-1 TRBD1 CATSDQGQGVTGELFF TGTGCCACCAGTGATCAAGGACAGGGGGTCACCGGGGAGCTGTTTTTT
many TRBJ1-5 TRBV28 . CASSIAVKDGKPQHF TGTGCCAGCAGTATAGCGGTGAAAGATGGGAAGCCCCAGCATTTT
. TRBJ2-1 TRBV5-4 TRBD2 CASSLASGRVYNEQFF TGTGCCAGCAGCTTGGCGAGCGGGAGGGTCTACAATGAGCAGTTCTTC
. TRBJ1-3 TRBV25-1 . CASSESPGRFSGGNTIYF TGTGCCAGCAGTGAATCCCCCGGCCGATTCTCAGGCGGAAACACCATATATTTT
many TRBJ2-7 TRBV29-1 TRBD1 CSVQMGTGGYEQYF TGCAGCGTCCAAATGGGGACAGGGGGCTACGAGCAGTACTTC